These 12 T cell receptor beta chains were sequenced from one sample in a study of cytomegalovirus exposure and HLA in healthy donors. Use of 60 Vbeta and 13 Jbeta primers characterized the PCR. Clones were sequenced by immunoSEQ multiplex PCR, and TCRdb holds only the in-frame ones, with some missing. The data contain about 110,000 clones, 76% of them singletons. Sequencing was performed on PBMCs. These receptors originate from a man aged 35 to 55 in good health and CMV-seropositive.

The gene calls are TRBV5-4 and TRBJ2-6, with a weak D call TRBD1 (6 bases). V dropped 1 base and J dropped 0 bases, with 11 bases sitting between them. Germline V CDR1 and CDR2: SGHNT, YYREEE (reference sequence). The CDR3 totals 17 residues. CDR3 sequence: CASSLFQGNSGANVLTF. Here the CDR3 DNA reads TGTGCCAGCAGCTTGTTTCAGGGGAACTCTGGGGCCAACGTCCTGACTTTC.

The J gene is TRBJ2-1, the V gene TRBV27; the match to TRBD2 covers 9 bases. Germline V lookup: CDR1 MNHEY, CDR2 SMNVEV (reference sequence). The CDR3 runs to 14 residues. Germline trimming cut 7 bases from V and 9 bases from J; bases unmatched to any gene: 10. In nucleotides, the CDR3 is TGTGCCAGCACCCCGGGCGGGGGGGCCGTTGAGCAGTTCTTC. This encodes CASTPGGGAVEQFF.

This CDR3 is CASSHLGGGADTQYF. The CDR3 DNA sequence: TGTGCCAGCAGCCACCTTGGGGGGGGTGCAGATACGCAGTATTTT. The rearrangement links TRBV5-4 to TRBJ2-3; 7 nucleotides line up with TRBD2. Germline CDR1 SGHNT, CDR2 YYREEE (reference sequence). This CDR3 is built from 15 residues. V shed 4 bases and J 4 bases; nucleotides not matched to a gene: 9.

The rearrangement links TRBV7-2 to TRBJ2-1, with D maybe TRBD2 (6 bases). With 2 bases removed from V and 7 bases from J, the gap between germline ends came to 12 bases. Germline lookup yields CDR1 SGHTA and CDR2 FQGNSA. The CDR3 contains 14 residues. The CDR3 DNA sequence: TGTGCCAGCAGCTTATACGGTGGGGGGAATGAGCAGTTCTTC. Amino acid sequence: CASSLYGGGNEQFF.

The J gene is TRBJ2-3, the V gene TRBV6-5; D possibly corresponds to TRBD2 (5 bases). The CDR3 loop spans 12 amino acids. In germline, CDR1 is MNHEY, CDR2 SVGAGI. V was cut by 9 bases and J by 2 bases, with 9 bases left in between. CDR3 DNA sequence: TGTGCCAGTCGGGGTTACACAGATACGCAGTATTTT. Amino acids: CASRGYTDTQYF.

This clone was seen a few times. The V and J genes are TRBV4-3 and TRBJ1-2; possible D gene TRBD1, 5 bases. CDR3 length equals 15 residues. Germline V lookup: CDR1 LGHNA, CDR2 YSLEER. Trimming pared 4 bases from V and 5 bases from J, leaving 17 bases between. The CDR3 DNA follows: TGCGCCAGCAGCCCCCAAGTGGGGGGAGGGTATGGCTACACCTTC. It yields the protein CASSPQVGGGYGYTF.

This clone was observed once. V is TRBV11-2 and J is TRBJ1-1; maybe TRBD1 (6 bases). Looked up from germline, CDR1 is SGHAT and CDR2 is FQNNGV. CDR3 length: 13 residues. Trimming stripped 4 bases from V and 6 bases from J, with 12 bases between. This CDR3 reads CASSYRERSEAFF. The CDR3 coding sequence is TGTGCCAGCAGCTACAGGGAAAGATCTGAAGCTTTCTTT.

The chain combines TRBV25-1 with TRBJ2-3; D is uncertain. The germline V gene encodes CDR1 MGHDK and CDR2 SYGVNS. The V and J ends lost 11 bases and 1 base respectively, with 10 bases between them. This CDR3 spans 12 amino acids. Written as DNA, the CDR3 is TGTGCCTCGCAGCGCGGCACAGATACGCAGTATTTT. Amino acids: CASQRGTDTQYF.

The sample holds a few counts of this clone. CDR3 nucleotides: TGTGCCAGCAGCCAACCGGGACAGGGGGAGTACGAGCAGTACTTC. Protein product: CASSQPGQGEYEQYF. The chain links TRBV5-5 to TRBJ2-7; 11 bases fit TRBD1. This CDR3 contains 15 residues. Losses at the gene ends were 4 bases for V and 4 bases for J; bases not matched to a gene: 7. From germline, CDR1 is SGHKS and CDR2 YYEKEE (reference sequence).

This clone has only one observation. The rearrangement uses TRBV7-9 and TRBJ1-3; 11 nucleotides agree with TRBD1. V shed 1 base, J shed 5 bases, and the junction held 10 bases outside the gene matches. This CDR3 has 18 residues. CDR1 SEHNR and CDR2 FQNEAQ come from the germline V gene (reference sequence). The CDR3 bases are TGTGCCAGCAGCTTAGGACGGCCCGGGACAGGGGGTAGAAACACCATATATTTT. Translated: CASSLGRPGTGGRNTIYF.

The genes are TRBV6-1 and TRBJ2-7, with TRBD2 matching over 11 bases. J was trimmed by 6 bases and V by 4 bases; bases with no gene match: 5. CDR1 and CDR2 (germline): MNHNS, SASEGT. The CDR3 has 14 amino acids. CDR3 region: CASSVTSGSVEQYF. CDR3 nucleotide sequence: TGTGCCAGCAGTGTTACTAGCGGGAGCGTCGAGCAGTACTTC.

This clone was seen a handful of times. The rearrangement uses TRBV28 and TRBJ1-5, with D unresolved. The CDR3 length is 14 residues. Trimming removed 6 bases at V and 0 bases at J, with 9 bases between. Germline-derived CDR1 and CDR2 are MDHEN and SYDVKM. The CDR3 DNA reads TGTGCCAGCAGCCCCGACTATAGCAATCAGCCCCAGCATTTT. Translating gives CASSPDYSNQPQHF.